This TCR beta chain was identified in a study of blood T cell repertoires in COVID-19. Trimming pared 2 bases from V and 5 bases from J, leaving 7 bases between. The V gene's germline CDR1 is MNHNY and CDR2 SVGAGI (reference sequence). There are 13 residues in the CDR3. The repertoire was sequenced with immunoSEQ multiplex PCR; TCRdb's copy has only in-frame clones and lacks some. The table records some 45,000 clones, around nine tenths of them present only once. The chain has TRBV6-6 and TRBJ1-5; unclear D gene. The sequence was collected from a man aged 50 to 59 with active COVID-19. Sample: peripheral blood. CDR3 region: CASSYAEHQPQHF. The CDR3 nucleotides are TGTGCCAGCAGTTACGCGGAGCATCAGCCCCAGCATTTT.